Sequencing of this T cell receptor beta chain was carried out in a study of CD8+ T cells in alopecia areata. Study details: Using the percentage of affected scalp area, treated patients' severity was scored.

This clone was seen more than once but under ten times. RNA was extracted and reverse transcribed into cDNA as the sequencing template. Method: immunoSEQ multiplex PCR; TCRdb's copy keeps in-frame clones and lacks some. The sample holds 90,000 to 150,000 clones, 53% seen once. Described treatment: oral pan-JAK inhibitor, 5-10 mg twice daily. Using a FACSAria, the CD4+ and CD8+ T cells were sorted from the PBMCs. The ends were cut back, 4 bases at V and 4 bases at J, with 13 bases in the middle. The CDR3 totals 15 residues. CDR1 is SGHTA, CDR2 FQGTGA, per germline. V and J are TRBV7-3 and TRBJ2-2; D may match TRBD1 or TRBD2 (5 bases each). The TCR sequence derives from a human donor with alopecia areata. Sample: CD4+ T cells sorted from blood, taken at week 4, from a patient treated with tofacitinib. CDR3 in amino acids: CASSSSGTVTGELFF. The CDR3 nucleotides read TGTGCCAGCAGCTCTTCCGGGACCGTCACCGGGGAGCTGTTTTTT.